The text below deals with one TCR beta chain. The entry originates in a study of blood T cell repertoires in COVID-19. CDR1 MNHEY and CDR2 SVGAGI come from the germline V gene. Trimming removed 3 bases from V and 2 bases from J; junction bases left unmatched: 1. CDR3 length equals 15 residues. In the authors' methods: For nucleated cells, counts were estimated from reference gene primer amplification. Assay used: immunoSEQ multiplex PCR; TCRdb lists only in-frame clones, some missing. V, J and clone size are taken as reported in that table, and D and trimming were inferred from the DNA itself. The table includes 37,000 or so clones, around nine tenths detected once.

The TCR sequence derives from a man between 60 and 75 years old with active COVID-19. The chain uses TRBV6-5 and TRBJ2-2; 9 positions match TRBD2. Sequenced: peripheral blood. Here the CDR3 DNA reads TGTGCCAGCAGTTATCTAGCGGGAAACACCGGGGAGCTGTTTTTT. It yields the protein CASSYLAGNTGELFF.